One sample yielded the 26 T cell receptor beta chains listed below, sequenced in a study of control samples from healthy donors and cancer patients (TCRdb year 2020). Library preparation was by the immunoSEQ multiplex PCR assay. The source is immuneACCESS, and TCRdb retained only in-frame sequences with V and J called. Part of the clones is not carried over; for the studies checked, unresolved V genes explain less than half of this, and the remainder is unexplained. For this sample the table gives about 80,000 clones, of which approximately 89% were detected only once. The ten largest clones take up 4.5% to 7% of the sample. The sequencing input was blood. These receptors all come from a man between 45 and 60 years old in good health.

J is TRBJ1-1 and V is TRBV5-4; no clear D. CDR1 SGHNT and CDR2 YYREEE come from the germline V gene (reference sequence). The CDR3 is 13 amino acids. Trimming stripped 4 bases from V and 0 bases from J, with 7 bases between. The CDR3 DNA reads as TGTGCCAGCAGCGAAAAACTGAACACTGAAGCTTTCTTT. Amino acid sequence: CASSEKLNTEAFF.

In DNA, the CDR3 is TGTGCCAGAAGCCGGAAGGGACCCCCGGGGACCGGGGAGCTGTTTTTT. It codes for CARSRKGPPGTGELFF. The V call is TRBV5-3, the J call TRBJ2-2; perhaps D is TRBD1 or TRBD2 (5 bases each). TRBV5-3 is flagged as an ORF with uncertain function. This CDR3 has 16 residues. Trimming removed 4 bases at V and 5 bases at J, with 18 bases between.

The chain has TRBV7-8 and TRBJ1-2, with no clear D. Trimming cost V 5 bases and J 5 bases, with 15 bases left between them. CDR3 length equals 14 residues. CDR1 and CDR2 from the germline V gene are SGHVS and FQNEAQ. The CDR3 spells CASSPRQTVYGYTF. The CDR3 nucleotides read TGTGCCAGCAGCCCAAGACAAACGGTATATGGCTACACCTTC.

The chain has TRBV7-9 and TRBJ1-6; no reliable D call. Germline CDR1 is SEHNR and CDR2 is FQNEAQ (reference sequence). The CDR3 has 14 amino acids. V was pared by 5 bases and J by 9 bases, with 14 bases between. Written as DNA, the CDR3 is TGTGCCAGCAGCCTTGACGGGGAGGCTTCACCCCTCCACTTT. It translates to CASSLDGEASPLHF.

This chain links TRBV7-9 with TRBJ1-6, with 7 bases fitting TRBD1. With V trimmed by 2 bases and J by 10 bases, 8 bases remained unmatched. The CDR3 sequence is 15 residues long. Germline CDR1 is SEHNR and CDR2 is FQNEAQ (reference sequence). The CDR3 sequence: CASSLNAGGRSPLHF. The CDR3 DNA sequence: TGTGCCAGCAGCTTAAACGCAGGGGGACGCTCACCCCTCCACTTT.

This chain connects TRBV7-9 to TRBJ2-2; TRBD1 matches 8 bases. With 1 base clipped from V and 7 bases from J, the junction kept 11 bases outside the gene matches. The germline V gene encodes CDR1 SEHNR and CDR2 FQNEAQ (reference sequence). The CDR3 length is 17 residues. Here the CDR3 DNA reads TGTGCCAGCAGCTTAGGCCGCGGACAGGGATTGTTCGGGGAGCTGTTTTTT. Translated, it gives CASSLGRGQGLFGELFF. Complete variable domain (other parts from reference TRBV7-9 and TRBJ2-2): DTGVSQNPRHKITKRGQNVTFRCDPISEHNRLYWYRQTLGQGPEFLTYFQNEAQLEKSRLLSDRFSAERPKGSFSTLEIQRTEQGDSAMYLCASSLGRGQGLFGELFFGEGSRLTVL.

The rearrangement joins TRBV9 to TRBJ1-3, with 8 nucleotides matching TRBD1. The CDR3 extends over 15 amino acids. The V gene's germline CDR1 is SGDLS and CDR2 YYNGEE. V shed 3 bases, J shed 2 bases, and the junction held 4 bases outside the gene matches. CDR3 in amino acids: CASSGSTGAGNTIYF. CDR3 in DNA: TGTGCCAGCAGCGGATCGACAGGGGCTGGAAACACCATATATTTT.

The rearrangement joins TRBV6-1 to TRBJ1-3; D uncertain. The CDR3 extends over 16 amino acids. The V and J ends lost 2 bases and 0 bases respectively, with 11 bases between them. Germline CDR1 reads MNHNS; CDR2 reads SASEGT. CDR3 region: CASSESNLDSGNTIYF. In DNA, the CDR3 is TGTGCCAGCAGTGAAAGTAATCTCGACTCTGGAAACACCATATATTTT.

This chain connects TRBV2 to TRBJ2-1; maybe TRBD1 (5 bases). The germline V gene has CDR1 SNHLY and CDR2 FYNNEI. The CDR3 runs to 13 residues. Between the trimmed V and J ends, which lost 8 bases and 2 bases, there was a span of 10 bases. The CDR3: CASLRGTYNEQFF. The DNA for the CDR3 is TGTGCCAGCTTAAGGGGAACCTACAATGAGCAGTTCTTC. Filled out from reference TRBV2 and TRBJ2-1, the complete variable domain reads EPEVTQTPSHQVTQMGQEVILRCVPISNHLYFYWYRQILGQKVEFLVSFYNNEISEKSEIFDDQFSVERPDGSNFTLKIRSTKLEDSAMYFCASLRGTYNEQFFGPGTRLTVL.

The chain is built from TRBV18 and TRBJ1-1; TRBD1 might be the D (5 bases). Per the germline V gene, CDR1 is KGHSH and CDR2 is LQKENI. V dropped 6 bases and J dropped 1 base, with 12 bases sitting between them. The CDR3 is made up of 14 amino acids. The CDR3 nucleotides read TGTGCCAGCTCTTATGGGAGGGGGAACACTGAAGCTTTCTTT. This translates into CASSYGRGNTEAFF. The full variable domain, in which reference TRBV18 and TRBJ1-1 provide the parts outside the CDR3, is NAGVMQNPRHLVRRRGQEARLRCSPMKGHSHVYWYRQLPEEGLKFMVYLQKENIIDESGMPKERFSAEFPKEGPSILRIQQVVRGDSAAYFCASSYGRGNTEAFFGQGTRLTVV.

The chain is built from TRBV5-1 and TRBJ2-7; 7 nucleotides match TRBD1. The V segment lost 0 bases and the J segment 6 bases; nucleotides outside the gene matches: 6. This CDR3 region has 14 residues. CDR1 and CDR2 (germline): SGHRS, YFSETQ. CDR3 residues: CASSLDRGRFEQYF. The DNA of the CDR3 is TGCGCCAGCAGCTTGGACAGGGGAAGGTTCGAGCAGTACTTC.

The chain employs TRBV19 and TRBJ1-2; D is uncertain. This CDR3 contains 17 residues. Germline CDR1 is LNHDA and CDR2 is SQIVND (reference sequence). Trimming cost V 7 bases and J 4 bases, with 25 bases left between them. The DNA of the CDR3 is TGTGCCAGTAACGACCCCGGGCGTGAGACAACATCCTATGGCTACACCTTC. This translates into CASNDPGRETTSYGYTF. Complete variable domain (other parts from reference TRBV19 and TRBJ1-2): DGGITQSPKYLFRKEGQNVTLSCEQNLNHDAMYWYRQDPGQGLRLIYYSQIVNDFQKGDIAEGYSVSREKKESFPLTVTSAQKNPTAFYLCASNDPGRETTSYGYTFGSGTRLTVV.

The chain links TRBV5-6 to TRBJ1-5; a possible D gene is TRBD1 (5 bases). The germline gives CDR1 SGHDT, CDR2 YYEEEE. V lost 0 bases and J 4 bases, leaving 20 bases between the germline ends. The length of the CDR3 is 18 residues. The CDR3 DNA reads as TGTGCCAGCAGCTTGGGGCCCCGAAGGGGCTCCGTTAATCAGCCCCAGCATTTT. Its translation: CASSLGPRRGSVNQPQHF.

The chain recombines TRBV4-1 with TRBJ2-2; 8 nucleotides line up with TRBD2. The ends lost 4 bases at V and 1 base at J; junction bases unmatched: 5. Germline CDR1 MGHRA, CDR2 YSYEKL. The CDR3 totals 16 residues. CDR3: CASSPRTSLNTGELFF. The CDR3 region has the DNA TGCGCCAGCAGCCCTAGGACTAGCCTGAACACCGGGGAGCTGTTTTTT.

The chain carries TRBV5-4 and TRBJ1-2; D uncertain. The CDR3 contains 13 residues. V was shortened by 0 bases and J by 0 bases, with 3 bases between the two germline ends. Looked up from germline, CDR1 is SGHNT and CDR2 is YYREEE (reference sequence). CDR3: CASSLEANYGYTF. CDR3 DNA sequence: TGTGCCAGCAGCTTGGAAGCTAACTATGGCTACACCTTC.

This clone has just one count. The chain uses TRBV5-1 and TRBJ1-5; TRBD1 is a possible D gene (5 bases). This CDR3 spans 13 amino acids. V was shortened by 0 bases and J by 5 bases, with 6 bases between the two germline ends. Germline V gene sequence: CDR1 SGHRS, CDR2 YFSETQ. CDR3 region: CASSLAGDQPQHF. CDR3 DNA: TGCGCCAGCAGCTTGGCGGGGGATCAGCCCCAGCATTTT. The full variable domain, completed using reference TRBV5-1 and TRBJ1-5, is KAGVTQTPRYLIKTRGQQVTLSCSPISGHRSVSWYQQTPGQGLQFLFEYFSETQRNKGNFPGRFSGRQFSNSRSEMNVSTLELGDSALYLCASSLAGDQPQHFGDGTRLSIL.

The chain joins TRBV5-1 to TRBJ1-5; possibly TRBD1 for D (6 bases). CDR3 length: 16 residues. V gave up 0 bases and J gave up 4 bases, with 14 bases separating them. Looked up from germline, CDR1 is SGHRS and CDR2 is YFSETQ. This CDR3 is CASSLGGPGANQPQHF. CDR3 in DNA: TGCGCCAGCAGCTTGGGCGGTCCAGGGGCAAATCAGCCCCAGCATTTT. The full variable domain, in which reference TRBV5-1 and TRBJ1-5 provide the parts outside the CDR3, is KAGVTQTPRYLIKTRGQQVTLSCSPISGHRSVSWYQQTPGQGLQFLFEYFSETQRNKGNFPGRFSGRQFSNSRSEMNVSTLELGDSALYLCASSLGGPGANQPQHFGDGTRLSIL.

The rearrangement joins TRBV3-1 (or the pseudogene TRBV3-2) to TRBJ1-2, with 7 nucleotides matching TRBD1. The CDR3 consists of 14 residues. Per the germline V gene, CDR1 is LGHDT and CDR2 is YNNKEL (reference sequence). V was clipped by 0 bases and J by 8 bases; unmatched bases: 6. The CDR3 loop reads CASSQEAGGPGYTF. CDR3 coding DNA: TGTGCCAGCAGCCAAGAAGCAGGGGGGCCAGGCTACACCTTC.

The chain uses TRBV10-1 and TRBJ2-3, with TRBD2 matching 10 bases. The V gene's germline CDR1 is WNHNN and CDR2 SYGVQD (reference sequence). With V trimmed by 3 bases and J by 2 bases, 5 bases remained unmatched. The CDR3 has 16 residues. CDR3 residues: CASSDPSGGLTDTQYF. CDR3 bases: TGCGCCAGCAGTGACCCTAGCGGGGGTCTCACAGATACGCAGTATTTT.

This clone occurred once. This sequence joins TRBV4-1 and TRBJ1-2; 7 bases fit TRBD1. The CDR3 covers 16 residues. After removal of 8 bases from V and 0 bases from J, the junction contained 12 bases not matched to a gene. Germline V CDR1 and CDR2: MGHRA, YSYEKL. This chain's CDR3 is CASRRDSDLTNYGYTF. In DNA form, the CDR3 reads TGCGCCAGCCGACGGGACAGCGATCTAACTAACTATGGCTACACCTTC.

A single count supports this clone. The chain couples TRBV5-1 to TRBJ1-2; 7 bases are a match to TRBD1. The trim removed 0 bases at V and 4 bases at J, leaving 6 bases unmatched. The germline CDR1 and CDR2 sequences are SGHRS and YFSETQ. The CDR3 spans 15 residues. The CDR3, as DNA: TGCGCCAGCAGCTTGGGCACAGGGGTGGGCTATGGCTACACCTTC. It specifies CASSLGTGVGYGYTF.

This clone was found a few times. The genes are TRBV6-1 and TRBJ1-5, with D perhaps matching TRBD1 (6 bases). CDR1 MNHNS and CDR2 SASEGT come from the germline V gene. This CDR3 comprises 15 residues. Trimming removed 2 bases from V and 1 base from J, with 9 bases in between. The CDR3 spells CASSEQGLSNQPQHF. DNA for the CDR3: TGTGCCAGCAGTGAACAGGGGCTAAGCAATCAGCCCCAGCATTTT.

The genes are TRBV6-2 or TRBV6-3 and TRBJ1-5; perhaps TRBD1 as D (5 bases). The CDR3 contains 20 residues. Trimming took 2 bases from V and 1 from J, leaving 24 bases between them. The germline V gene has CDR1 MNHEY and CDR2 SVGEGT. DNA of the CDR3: TGTGCCAGCAGTTACGCCACAGGATCCGCAAATCGTGGGAGCAATCAGCCCCAGCATTTT. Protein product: CASSYATGSANRGSNQPQHF.

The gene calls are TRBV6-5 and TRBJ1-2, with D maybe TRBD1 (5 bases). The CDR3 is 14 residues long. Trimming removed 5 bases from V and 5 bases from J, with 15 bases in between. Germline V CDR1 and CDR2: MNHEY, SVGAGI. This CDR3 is CASSPREGSYGYTF. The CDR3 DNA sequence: TGTGCCAGCAGTCCCCGTGAGGGGTCTTATGGCTACACCTTC.

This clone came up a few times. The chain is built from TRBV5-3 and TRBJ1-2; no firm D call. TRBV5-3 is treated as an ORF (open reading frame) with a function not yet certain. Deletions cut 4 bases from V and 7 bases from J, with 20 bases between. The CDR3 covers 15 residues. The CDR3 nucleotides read TGTGCCAGAAGCGGGAAGGTCCTTATTGAGGGTGGCTACACCTTC. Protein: CARSGKVLIEGGYTF.

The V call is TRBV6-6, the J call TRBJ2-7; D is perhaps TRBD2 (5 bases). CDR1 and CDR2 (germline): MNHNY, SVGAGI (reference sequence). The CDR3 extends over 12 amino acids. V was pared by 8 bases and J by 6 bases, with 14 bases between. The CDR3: CASRGQRGEQYF. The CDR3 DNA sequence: TGTGCCAGCCGGGGTCAGCGCGGCGAGCAGTACTTC.